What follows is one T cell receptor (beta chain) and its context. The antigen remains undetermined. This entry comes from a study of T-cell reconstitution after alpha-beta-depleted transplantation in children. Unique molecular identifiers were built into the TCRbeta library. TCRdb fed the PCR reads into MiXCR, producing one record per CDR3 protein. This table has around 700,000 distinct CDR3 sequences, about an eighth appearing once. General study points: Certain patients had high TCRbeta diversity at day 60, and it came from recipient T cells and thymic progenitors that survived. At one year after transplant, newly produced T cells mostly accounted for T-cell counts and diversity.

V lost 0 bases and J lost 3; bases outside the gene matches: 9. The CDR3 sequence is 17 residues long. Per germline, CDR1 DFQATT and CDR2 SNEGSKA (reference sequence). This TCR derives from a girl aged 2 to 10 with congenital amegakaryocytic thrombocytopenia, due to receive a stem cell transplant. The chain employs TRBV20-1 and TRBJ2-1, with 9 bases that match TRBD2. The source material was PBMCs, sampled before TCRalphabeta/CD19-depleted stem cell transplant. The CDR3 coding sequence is TGCAGTGCTAGAGAACTTGAGAGCGGGAGGATCTACAATGAGCAGTTCTTC. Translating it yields CSARELESGRIYNEQFF.